This T cell receptor (beta chain) was captured by sequencing in a study of CD8 T cells in Susac syndrome. Sequencing of TCR beta, carried out with a high-throughput approach, was applied to CD8+ and CD4+ T cells from the blood. The patients with Susac syndrome were individuals who fulfilled the recently defined diagnostic criteria for disease that was either definite or probable. Through negative isolation, CD4+ and CD8+ T cells were obtained, while TEMRA cells were enriched using FACS. After extraction with the RNeasy kit, about 0.5 to 1 ug of the RNA was reverse transcribed using random hexamers. Amplification of the TCR beta CDR3 was carried out by immunoSEQ multiplex PCR, which spanned a total of 54 Vbeta and 13 Jbeta segments. TCRdb reprocessed the immunoSEQ multiplex PCR reads via MiXCR and lists one record per CDR3 protein. The sample consists of tens of thousands of distinct CDR3 sequences, 85% to 95% of them appearing once.

V gave up 0 bases and J gave up 0 bases, with 7 bases separating them. CDR3 length: 15 residues. Per germline, CDR1 SGDLS and CDR2 YYNGEE. As regards this clonotype: In this CDR3 the conserved last residue, phenylalanine or tryptophan, is missing, so a read error is likely.

Sequenced input: CD4+ T cells from PBMCs. The receptor's source is a human donor with Susac syndrome. The V and J genes are TRBV9 and TRBJ2-1, with no clear D. The CDR3 protein is CASSVGWGSYNEQFL. The CDR3 DNA is TGTGCCAGCAGCGTAGGGTGGGGCTCCTACAATGAGCAGTTCCTC.